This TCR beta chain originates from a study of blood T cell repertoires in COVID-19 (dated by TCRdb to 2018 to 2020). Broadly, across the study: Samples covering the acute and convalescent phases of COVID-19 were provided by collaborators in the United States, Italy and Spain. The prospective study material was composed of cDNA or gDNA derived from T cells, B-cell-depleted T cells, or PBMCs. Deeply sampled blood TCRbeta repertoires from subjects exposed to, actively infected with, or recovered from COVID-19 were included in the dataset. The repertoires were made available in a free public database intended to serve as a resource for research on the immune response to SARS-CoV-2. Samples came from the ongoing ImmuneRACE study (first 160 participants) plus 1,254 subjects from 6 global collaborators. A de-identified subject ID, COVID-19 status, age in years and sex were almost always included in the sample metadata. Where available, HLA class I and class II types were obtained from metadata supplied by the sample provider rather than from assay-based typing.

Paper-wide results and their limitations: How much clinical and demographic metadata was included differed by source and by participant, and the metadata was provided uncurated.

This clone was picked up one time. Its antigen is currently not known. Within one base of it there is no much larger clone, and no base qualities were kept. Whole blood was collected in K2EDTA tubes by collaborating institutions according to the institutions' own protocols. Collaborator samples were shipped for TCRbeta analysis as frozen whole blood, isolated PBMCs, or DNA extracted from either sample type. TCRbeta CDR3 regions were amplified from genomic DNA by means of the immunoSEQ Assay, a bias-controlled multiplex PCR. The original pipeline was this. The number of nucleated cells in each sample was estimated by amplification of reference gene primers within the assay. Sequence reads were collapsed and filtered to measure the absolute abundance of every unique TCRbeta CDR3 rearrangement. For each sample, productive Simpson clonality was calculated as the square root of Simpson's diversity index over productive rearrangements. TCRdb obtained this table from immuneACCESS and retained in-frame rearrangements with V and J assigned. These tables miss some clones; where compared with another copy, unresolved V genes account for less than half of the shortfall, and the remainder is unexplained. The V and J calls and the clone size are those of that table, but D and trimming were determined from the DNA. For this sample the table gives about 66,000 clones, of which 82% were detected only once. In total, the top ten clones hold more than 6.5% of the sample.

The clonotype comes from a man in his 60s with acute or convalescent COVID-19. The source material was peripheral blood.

The CDR3 is CASSPGQGAAQPQHF. DNA sequence: TGTGCCAGCAGCCCTGGACAGGGGGCAGCTCAGCCCCAGCATTTT. The chain joins TRBV5-5 to TRBJ1-5; TRBD1 aligns with 11 central bases. The germline V gene (reference sequence) provides CDR1 SGHKS and CDR2 YYEKEE. V loses 4 bases at its end and J loses 6 bases; junction bases beyond the gene matches: 6. The CDR3 holds 15 amino acids from the cysteine to the phenylalanine. The only DNA kept is the CDR3, 45 bases in frame from the first base.